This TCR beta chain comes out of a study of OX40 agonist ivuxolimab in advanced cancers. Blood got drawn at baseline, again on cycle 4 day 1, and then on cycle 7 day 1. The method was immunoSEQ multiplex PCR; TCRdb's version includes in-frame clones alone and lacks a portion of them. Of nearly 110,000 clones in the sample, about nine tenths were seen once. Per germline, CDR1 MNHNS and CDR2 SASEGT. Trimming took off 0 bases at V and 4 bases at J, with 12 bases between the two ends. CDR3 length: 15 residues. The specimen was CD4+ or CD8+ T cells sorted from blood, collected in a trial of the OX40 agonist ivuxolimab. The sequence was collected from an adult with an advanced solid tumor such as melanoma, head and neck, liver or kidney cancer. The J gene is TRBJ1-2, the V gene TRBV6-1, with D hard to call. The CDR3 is CASSEAQGRRYGYTF. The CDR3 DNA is TGTGCCAGCAGTGAAGCGCAAGGCAGGCGCTATGGCTACACCTTC.